This TCR beta chain came from a study of regulatory T cells in long-lasting Graves disease. Indicated time point: newly diagnosed GD, antithyroid drugs for less than 3 months. PBMC RNA was the source of the TCR library. Library construction for TCR beta used iRepertoire HTBI primers and Arm-PCR of CDR3 regions. In TCRdb, the multiplex PCR reads were re-called with MiXCR into one record per CDR3 protein. The table has 400,000 to 550,000 distinct CDR3 sequences, about a sixth seen once. The CDR3 loop spans 13 amino acids. Germline V CDR1 and CDR2: SQVTM, ANQGSEA. Trimming removed 7 bases at V and 3 bases at J, with 16 bases between. These same records also appear under a second study, on T cells in Graves' hyperthyroidism and ophthalmopathy. That publication notes: First-round RT-PCR with HTBI primers amplified the TCR CDR3 region. Ophthalmopathy cases were set apart from stable hyperthyroidism by a 13 V-J model.

V usage is TRBV29-1 and J usage is TRBJ2-7, with D tentatively TRBD2 (5 bases). Sequencing was performed on peripheral blood mononuclear cells (PBMCs), taken at new diagnosis, from a patient treated with antithyroid drugs. The source is a woman under 30 with Graves disease. CDR3 bases: TGCAGCGCCGAAAGAGGGTCGGGCTACGAGCAGTACTTC. Translated, it gives CSAERGSGYEQYF.